These 3 T cell receptor beta chains were all obtained from the same sample, sequenced in a study of monozygotic twins with inflammatory bowel disease. TCRdb reprocessed the 5' RACE reads, with one entry per CDR3 protein and no DNA. The ten most abundant clones cover around 2% of a sample with 310,000 or so distinct CDR3 sequences. The sequencing input was blood. The source of these receptors is a human donor with ulcerative colitis or Crohn's disease, or a healthy co-twin of an affected twin (not recorded which).

J is TRBJ2-1 and V is TRBV7-9; lacking DNA, the TRBD2 call made by TCRdb goes unchecked. The CDR3 spans 13 residues. The germline V gene has CDR1 SEHNR and CDR2 FQNEAQ (reference sequence). The CDR3 region is CASSPQGRVEQFF. Combining the CDR3 with reference TRBV7-9 and TRBJ2-1 gives the whole variable domain DTGVSQNPRHKITKRGQNVTFRCDPISEHNRLYWYRQTLGQGPEFLTYFQNEAQLEKSRLLSDRFSAERPKGSFSTLEIQRTEQGDSAMYLCASSPQGRVEQFFGPGTRLTVL.

This chain joins TRBV10-3 and TRBJ1-5. CDR1 is ENHRY, CDR2 SYGVKD, per germline. The CDR3 extends over 15 amino acids. The CDR3 here is CAISEEGTSNQPQHF.

The chain uses TRBV5-1 and TRBJ2-5; checking the TCRdb D call of TRBD1 is not possible without DNA. The CDR3 covers 15 residues. CDR1 is SGHRS and CDR2 is YFSETQ in the germline V gene. Here the CDR3 reads CASSLGGQFGETQYF.